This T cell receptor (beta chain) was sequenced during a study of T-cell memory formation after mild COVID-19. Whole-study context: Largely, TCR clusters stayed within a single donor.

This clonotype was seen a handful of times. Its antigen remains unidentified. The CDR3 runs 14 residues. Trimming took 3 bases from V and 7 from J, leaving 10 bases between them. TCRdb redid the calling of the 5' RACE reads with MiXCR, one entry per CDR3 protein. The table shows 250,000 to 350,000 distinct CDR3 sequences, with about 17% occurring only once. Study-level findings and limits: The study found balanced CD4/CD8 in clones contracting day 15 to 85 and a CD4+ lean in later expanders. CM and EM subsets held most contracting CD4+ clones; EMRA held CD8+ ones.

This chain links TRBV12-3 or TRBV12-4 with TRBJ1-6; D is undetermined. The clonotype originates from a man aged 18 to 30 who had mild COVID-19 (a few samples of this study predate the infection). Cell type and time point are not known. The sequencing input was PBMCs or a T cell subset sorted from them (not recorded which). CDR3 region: CASSFWGENSPLHF. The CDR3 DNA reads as TGTGCCAGCAGTTTTTGGGGAGAAAATTCACCCCTCCACTTT.